The 27 T cell receptor beta chains listed next were all sequenced from one sample in a study of identical twins. Via MiXCR, TCRdb re-called the 5' RACE reads, giving one row per CDR3 protein. This table has some 690,000 distinct CDR3 sequences, approximately 21% appearing once. The sample was also linked to a second study, of T cells expressing NK-cell markers.

The sequenced sample consisted of PBMCs. The receptors shown here come from a woman between 18 and 30 years old in good health.

This clonotype has only a few counts. The chain has TRBV5-1 and TRBJ2-5; TRBD2 agrees at 10 bases. Germline CDR1 is SGHRS and CDR2 is YFSETQ. This CDR3 spans 17 amino acids. Trimming removed 3 bases from V and 7 bases from J; junction bases left unmatched: 15. The CDR3 DNA sequence: TGCGCCAGCAGCTCCTCTCCATCCGGGACTAGCGTGCTGACCCAGTACTTC. Translation gives CASSSSPSGTSVLTQYF. The full variable domain, its missing parts supplied by reference TRBV5-1 and TRBJ2-5, is KAGVTQTPRYLIKTRGQQVTLSCSPISGHRSVSWYQQTPGQGLQFLFEYFSETQRNKGNFPGRFSGRQFSNSRSEMNVSTLELGDSALYLCASSSSPSGTSVLTQYFGPGTRLLVL.

This clonotype was seen a handful of times. The V and J genes are TRBV6-5 and TRBJ1-2; a weak D match, TRBD1 (5 bases). Trimming removed 2 bases from V and 5 bases from J, with 15 bases in between. Germline V gene sequence: CDR1 MNHEY, CDR2 SVGAGI. CDR3 length equals 15 residues. Written as DNA, the CDR3 is TGTGCCAGCAGTTACAGTGACAGCCCAGCTTATGGCTACACCTTC. It translates to CASSYSDSPAYGYTF.

The sample holds a few counts of this clonotype. The V call is TRBV5-8, the J call TRBJ2-1; 11 positions agree with TRBD2. CDR3 length equals 13 residues. Germline V CDR1 and CDR2: SGHTS, YDEGEE. After removal of 7 bases from V and 8 bases from J, the junction contained 5 bases not matched to a gene. The CDR3 DNA reads TGTGCCAGCGCGACTAGCGGGGATTATGAGCAGTTCTTC. Translating gives CASATSGDYEQFF.

This clonotype appeared a few times. The V and J genes are TRBV25-1 and TRBJ1-1, with unresolved D. Germline V gives CDR1 MGHDK, CDR2 SYGVNS. The CDR3 is 13 residues long. V was pared by 7 bases and J by 0 bases, with 9 bases between. Here the CDR3 DNA reads TGTGCCAGCACTCCACCCATGAACACTGAAGCTTTCTTT. Translation gives CASTPPMNTEAFF.

The chain has TRBV5-4 and TRBJ2-7, with 8 bases aligning to TRBD2. V shed 4 bases and J 0 bases; nucleotides not matched to a gene: 6. The CDR3 length is 15 residues. Germline lookup yields CDR1 SGHNT and CDR2 YYREEE (reference sequence). The CDR3 DNA follows: TGTGCCAGCAGCACGAGCGGGGGCGGCTCCTACGAGCAGTACTTC. Amino acids: CASSTSGGGSYEQYF.

This clonotype has a handful of counts. This CDR3 is CSARDRLNYYGYTF. The CDR3 DNA follows: TGCAGTGCTAGAGACAGGCTCAACTACTATGGCTACACCTTC. The genes are TRBV20-1 and TRBJ1-2, with D uncertain. CDR3 length: 14 residues. Between the trimmed V and J ends, which lost 0 bases and 3 bases, there was a span of 11 bases. CDR1 and CDR2 (germline): DFQATT, SNEGSKA (reference sequence).

This clonotype came up a few times. The V call is TRBV6-1, the J call TRBJ2-5; 10 positions match TRBD2. Germline V lookup: CDR1 MNHNS, CDR2 SASEGT. This CDR3 region has 15 residues. With 6 bases clipped from V and 5 bases from J, the junction kept 9 bases outside the gene matches. CDR3 DNA sequence: TGTGCCAGCAGCCGCCAGCGGGGGGGCGGGGAGACCCAGTACTTC. This sequence encodes CASSRQRGGGETQYF.

This clonotype has more than one count but fewer than ten. This chain links TRBV12-3 or TRBV12-4 with TRBJ2-3; 7 bases line up with TRBD2. The CDR3 runs to 15 residues. The ends lost 1 base at V and 9 bases at J; junction bases unmatched: 10. The CDR3 region is CASSLGRGDQLTQYF. The DNA of the CDR3 is TGTGCCAGCAGTTTAGGCCGGGGGGACCAACTAACGCAGTATTTT.

This chain uses TRBV27 with TRBJ2-3; 9 positions agree with TRBD1. The V gene end was trimmed by 6 bases and the J gene end by 10 bases; junction bases not matched to a gene: 5. Per germline, CDR1 MNHEY and CDR2 SMNVEV (reference sequence). This CDR3 contains 12 residues. In DNA form, the CDR3 reads TGTGCCAGCAGCCGGACAGGGGAGGCGCAGTATTTT. Protein product: CASSRTGEAQYF.

This clonotype was picked up a small number of times. This chain connects TRBV12-3 or TRBV12-4 to TRBJ2-1; weak D call: TRBD1 (5 bases). Trimming stripped 4 bases from V and 5 bases from J, with 12 bases between. This CDR3 is 14 amino acids long. The CDR3 nucleotides are TGTGCCAGCAGTTCACAGGTCCTGAACAATGAGCAGTTCTTC. Its translation is CASSSQVLNNEQFF.

The V and J genes are TRBV11-2 and TRBJ2-5; 13 nucleotides agree with TRBD2. V lost 4 bases and J lost 4; bases outside the gene matches: 9. This CDR3 is 17 amino acids long. CDR1 and CDR2 from the germline V gene are SGHAT and FQNNGV. Here the CDR3 DNA reads TGTGCCAGCAGCTGGGGAAGACTAGCGGGGGGTCGAGAGACCCAGTACTTC. Amino acids: CASSWGRLAGGRETQYF.

This clonotype has at least ten counts. The V and J genes are TRBV4-3 and TRBJ1-6, with D tentatively TRBD1 (5 bases). CDR1 and CDR2 (germline): LGHNA, YSLEER. This CDR3 spans 13 amino acids. V lost 0 bases, J lost 10 bases, and 7 bases lay in between. In DNA, the CDR3 is TGCGCCAGCAGCCAAGATAGGGGATCACCCCTCCACTTT. Amino acids: CASSQDRGSPLHF.

This clonotype was picked up one time. The rearrangement joins TRBV12-3 or TRBV12-4 to TRBJ2-6; D is perhaps TRBD2 (6 bases). With 5 bases removed from V and 0 bases from J, the gap between germline ends came to 20 bases. The CDR3 runs 19 residues. The CDR3, as DNA: TGTGCCAGCAGTCCACTAAGCGGTAGGACTATCTCTGGGGCCAACGTCCTGACTTTC. It yields the protein CASSPLSGRTISGANVLTF.

The rearrangement joins TRBV9 to TRBJ2-3; 10 nucleotides line up with TRBD1. This CDR3 contains 17 residues. Germline CDR1 reads SGDLS; CDR2 reads YYNGEE. The J segment lost 2 bases and the V segment lost 0 bases, leaving 6 bases of the junction unmatched. The CDR3 DNA is TGTGCCAGCAGCGTAGAGGGGACAGGGGCCTTCACAGATACGCAGTATTTT. It translates to CASSVEGTGAFTDTQYF. The full variable domain, in which reference TRBV9 and TRBJ2-3 provide the parts outside the CDR3, is DSGVTQTPKHLITATGQRVTLRCSPRSGDLSVYWYQQSLDQGLQFLIQYYNGEERAKGNILERFSAQQFPDLHSELNLSSLELGDSALYFCASSVEGTGAFTDTQYFGPGTRLTVL.

This clonotype has a handful of counts. CDR3 loop: CASSLTLPEAFF. The DNA of the CDR3 is TGTGCCAGCAGTCTAACACTGCCTGAAGCTTTCTTT. The rearrangement joins TRBV12-3 or TRBV12-4 to TRBJ1-1; D gene ambiguous. V was pared by 5 bases and J by 6 bases, with 10 bases between. This CDR3 comprises 12 residues.

V and J are TRBV18 and TRBJ2-3; D is unresolved. Germline values: CDR1 KGHSH, CDR2 LQKENI. This CDR3 comprises 14 residues. The V and J ends lost 3 bases and 4 bases respectively, with 11 bases between them. The CDR3 reads CASSPRTSADTQYF. CDR3 coding DNA: TGTGCCAGCTCACCTAGGACCAGTGCAGATACGCAGTATTTT.

This clonotype turned up a few times. The chain links TRBV9 to TRBJ2-1; 8 bases line up with TRBD1. CDR3 size: 15 residues. V trimming: 3 bases; J trimming: 7 bases; junction bases outside the gene matches: 9. In germline, CDR1 is SGDLS, CDR2 YYNGEE. The CDR3 reads CASSAHAQGVNEQFF. The DNA for the CDR3 is TGTGCCAGCAGCGCCCACGCACAGGGGGTAAATGAGCAGTTCTTC.

DNA for the CDR3: TGCAGCCTCACTCCCAGCACAGATACGCAGTATTTT. It translates to CSLTPSTDTQYF. This chain uses TRBV29-1 with TRBJ2-3; D gene uncertain. V lost 8 bases and J 0 bases, leaving 9 bases between the germline ends. Germline V gene sequence: CDR1 SQVTM, CDR2 ANQGSEA. CDR3 length: 12 amino acids.

This clonotype occurred a few times. J is TRBJ1-5 and V is TRBV10-3; D remains unclear. The ends were cut back, 4 bases at V and 2 bases at J, with 15 bases in the middle. Germline CDR1 and CDR2: ENHRY and SYGVKD. CDR3 size: 16 residues. Here the CDR3 reads CAISVRDIGGNQPQHF. DNA of the CDR3: TGTGCCATCAGTGTTAGGGATATCGGCGGCAATCAGCCCCAGCATTTT.

This CDR3 is CASSLSGGPYTDTQYF. The CDR3 nucleotides read TGTGCCAGCAGCTTGTCGGGGGGGCCGTACACAGATACGCAGTATTTT. The chain carries TRBV5-6 and TRBJ2-3, with TRBD2 matching 8 bases. Germline V gene lookup returns CDR1 SGHDT and CDR2 YYEEEE. Germline trimming cut 1 base from V and 2 bases from J; bases unmatched to any gene: 6. The CDR3 has 16 amino acids.

The chain is built from TRBV4-3 and TRBJ1-2; D unclear. The germline V gene encodes CDR1 LGHNA and CDR2 YSLEER. The CDR3 has 15 amino acids. V gave up 6 bases and J gave up 5 bases, with 19 bases separating them. The DNA for the CDR3 is TGCGCCAGCAGGGAAGTTTTCAACTCCAATTATGGCTACACCTTC. Amino acids: CASREVFNSNYGYTF.

Details on this clonotype: At one end, the junction sequence differs from germline, possibly due to a read error. The chain joins TRBV12-3 or TRBV12-4 to TRBJ2-2, with D tentatively TRBD2 (5 bases). The CDR3 length is 15 residues. In DNA, the CDR3 is TGTGCCAGCAGTTTAGGCAGCCGCTGGGCCGGGAAGCTGTTTTTT. Protein product: CASSLGSRWAGKLFF.

The chain recombines TRBV20-1 with TRBJ2-5; tentatively, D is TRBD2 (5 bases). This CDR3 is built from 14 residues. The germline V and J ends were trimmed by 6 bases and 3 bases, with 17 bases remaining between them. The germline V gene encodes CDR1 DFQATT and CDR2 SNEGSKA (reference sequence). The CDR3 is CSATPTRREETQYF. The DNA for the CDR3 is TGCAGTGCCACCCCCACTAGGCGAGAAGAGACCCAGTACTTC.

For the CDR3, the DNA is TGCGCCAGCAGCCAGACAGGGGACTATGGCTACACCTTC. It is translated as CASSQTGDYGYTF. This rearrangement joins TRBV5-1 to TRBJ1-2, with 8 bases fitting TRBD1. With 4 bases clipped from V and 3 bases from J, the junction kept 2 bases outside the gene matches. The CDR3 loop spans 13 amino acids. Per germline, CDR1 SGHRS and CDR2 YFSETQ. The entire variable domain, with the rest obtained from reference TRBV5-1 and TRBJ1-2, is as follows: KAGVTQTPRYLIKTRGQQVTLSCSPISGHRSVSWYQQTPGQGLQFLFEYFSETQRNKGNFPGRFSGRQFSNSRSEMNVSTLELGDSALYLCASSQTGDYGYTFGSGTRLTVV.

The chain has TRBV7-9 and TRBJ2-1; 7 positions match TRBD1. This CDR3 spans 15 amino acids. Germline assignment: CDR1 SEHNR and CDR2 FQNEAQ (reference sequence). Trimming cost V 2 bases and J 6 bases; bases outside gene matches: 7. The CDR3 nucleotides are TGTGCCAGCAGCTTAAGCCGGACAGGCCTCAATGAGCAGTTCTTC. As protein: CASSLSRTGLNEQFF.

The V call is TRBV20-1, the J call TRBJ2-7; possibly TRBD1 for D (5 bases). Germline V gene lookup returns CDR1 DFQATT and CDR2 SNEGSKA (reference sequence). V was pared by 2 bases and J by 3 bases, with 11 bases between. This CDR3 region has 13 residues. The CDR3 protein is CSARPSRDYEQYF. CDR3 bases: TGCAGTGCTAGACCCTCCAGGGACTACGAGCAGTACTTC.

The chain links TRBV12-3 or TRBV12-4 to TRBJ2-1; D unclear. The CDR3 contains 13 residues. V was cut by 3 bases and J by 6 bases, with 9 bases left in between. The CDR3 coding sequence is TGTGCCAGCAGTTTCGAGGAACCCAATGAGCAGTTCTTC. This sequence encodes CASSFEEPNEQFF.